This entry lists 30 T cell receptor beta chains sequenced from one sample in a study of T cells in tumors after PD-1 blockade. Libraries were prepared by immunoSEQ multiplex PCR; TCRdb keeps only in-frame clonotypes and omits some of them. This sample has roughly 49,000 clones, with approximately 81% found just once. This specimen was PBMCs, taken before anti-PD-1 treatment. These TCRs come from a human donor with basal cell carcinoma.

The CDR3 loop reads CASSSPPTGLALQETQYF. CDR3 DNA: TGCGCCAGCAGCTCACCCCCGACGGGACTAGCCCTCCAAGAGACCCAGTACTTC. The genes are TRBV5-1 and TRBJ2-5; 9 nucleotides agree with TRBD2. Trimming at V came to 3 bases and at J to 1 base, leaving 13 bases not matched to a gene. CDR3 length: 18 residues. In germline, CDR1 is SGHRS, CDR2 YFSETQ.

The J gene is TRBJ2-3, the V gene TRBV19; D unresolved. Germline CDR1 LNHDA, CDR2 SQIVND (reference sequence). CDR3 length equals 13 residues. V was cut by 6 bases and J by 1 base, with 8 bases left in between. In DNA form, the CDR3 reads TGTGCCAGTAGGTACAAAGGCACAGATACGCAGTATTTT. This gives the protein CASRYKGTDTQYF.

The chain links TRBV5-1 to TRBJ1-2, with 10 bases lining up with TRBD1. Losses at the gene ends were 0 bases for V and 6 bases for J; bases not matched to a gene: 5. Germline CDR1 is SGHRS and CDR2 is YFSETQ. CDR3 size: 15 residues. The CDR3 region is CASSLVDRGRDGYTF. DNA of the CDR3: TGCGCCAGCAGCTTGGTAGACAGGGGGCGGGATGGCTACACCTTC.

This sequence joins TRBV19 and TRBJ2-1, with a tentative D call TRBD1 (5 bases). Per the germline V gene, CDR1 is LNHDA and CDR2 is SQIVND (reference sequence). The V end lost 2 bases, the J end lost 5 bases, and 10 bases lay between the germline ends. The CDR3 spans 14 residues. DNA for the CDR3: TGTGCCAGTAGTATACAGGGTGTCCACAATGAGCAGTTCTTC. This codes for CASSIQGVHNEQFF.

V usage is TRBV6-1 and J usage is TRBJ1-5; D is uncertain. CDR1 and CDR2 from the germline V gene are MNHNS and SASEGT. Trimming left V 1 base short and J 7 bases short, with 5 bases between. The CDR3 has 12 residues. The CDR3 coding sequence is TGTGCCAGCAGTGAAGGGAACCAGCCCCAGCATTTT. This sequence encodes CASSEGNQPQHF.

This chain links TRBV16 with TRBJ2-1; 12 nucleotides match TRBD2. The germline gives CDR1 KGHSY, CDR2 FQNENV. V shed 5 bases and J 4 bases; nucleotides not matched to a gene: 0. CDR3 length: 14 residues. The CDR3 DNA reads TGTGCCAGCAGCACTAGCGGGGGGTACAATGAGCAGTTCTTC. Translating gives CASSTSGGYNEQFF.

This clone has just one count. The chain recombines TRBV10-1 with TRBJ2-5; no reliable D call. Germline V gene lookup returns CDR1 WNHNN and CDR2 SYGVQD (reference sequence). This CDR3 region has 13 residues. Between the trimmed V and J ends, which lost 4 bases and 1 base, there was a span of 7 bases. The CDR3 nucleotides are TGCGCCAGCAGTGCCGGACCCCAAGAGACCCAGTACTTC. It yields the protein CASSAGPQETQYF.

This clone has only a few counts. V gene TRBV10-1 combines with J gene TRBJ1-1; 7 bases are a match to TRBD1. Germline V gene sequence: CDR1 WNHNN, CDR2 SYGVQD (reference sequence). CDR3 length equals 14 residues. V lost 5 bases to trimming and J lost 4 bases; unmatched junction nucleotides: 7. The CDR3 DNA follows: TGCGCCAGCAGTTCAGGACAGGTGGGCACTGAAGCTTTCTTT. Encoded protein: CASSSGQVGTEAFF.

The J gene is TRBJ1-4, the V gene TRBV23-1, with D unclear. TRBV23-1 is noted as an ORF with a role that remains uncertain. The CDR3 consists of 14 residues. V dropped 8 bases and J dropped 7 bases, with 17 bases sitting between them. In nucleotides, the CDR3 is TGCGCCAGCTGTACCGTGGCTTGGTTTGAAAAACTGTTTTTT. This translates into CASCTVAWFEKLFF.

The table lists this clone with a count of one. The rearrangement links TRBV2 to TRBJ1-1; weak D call: TRBD1 (5 bases). The ends were cut back, 5 bases at V and 5 bases at J, with 15 bases in the middle. Germline-derived CDR1 and CDR2 are SNHLY and FYNNEI. CDR3 size: 14 residues. CDR3 region: CASSRVQGGTEAFF. The DNA for the CDR3 is TGTGCCAGCAGTCGGGTGCAGGGTGGGACTGAAGCTTTCTTT.

The chain employs TRBV19 and TRBJ2-7; D not resolved. V shed 5 bases and J shed 3 bases, with 17 bases lying between them. Germline values: CDR1 LNHDA, CDR2 SQIVND (reference sequence). This CDR3 has 15 amino acids. The CDR3 is CASSYRWSAYYEQYF. DNA for the CDR3: TGTGCCAGTAGTTACCGGTGGAGTGCTTACTACGAGCAGTACTTC.

This chain connects TRBV27 to TRBJ1-1; D unresolved. This CDR3 has 13 residues. Trimming removed 2 bases at V and 3 bases at J, with 7 bases between. Per germline, CDR1 MNHEY and CDR2 SMNVEV (reference sequence). The CDR3 here is CASSLREYTEAFF. DNA for the CDR3: TGTGCCAGCAGTTTAAGAGAGTACACTGAAGCTTTCTTT.

The chain carries TRBV5-1 and TRBJ2-5; D is possibly TRBD2 (6 bases). The germline V gene encodes CDR1 SGHRS and CDR2 YFSETQ. The V end lost 4 bases, the J end lost 2 bases, and 15 bases lay between the germline ends. The CDR3 is 15 amino acids. The CDR3 region has the DNA TGCGCCAGCAGCCTCCGACTAGGCTTACAAGAGACCCAGTACTTC. It yields the protein CASSLRLGLQETQYF.

The V and J genes are TRBV28 and TRBJ2-7; D is unclear. Per germline, CDR1 MDHEN and CDR2 SYDVKM. The germline V and J ends were trimmed by 0 bases and 3 bases, with 9 bases remaining between them. This CDR3 is built from 14 residues. The CDR3 reads CASSLWQSYYEQYF. Written as DNA, the CDR3 is TGTGCCAGCAGTTTATGGCAGTCCTACTACGAGCAGTACTTC.

A note on this clone: The junction departs from germline at one end; a sequencing error may be responsible. The V gene is TRBV3-1 (or the pseudogene TRBV3-2), the J gene TRBJ1-2; maybe TRBD1 (5 bases). Germline CDR1 and CDR2: LGHDT and YNNKEL (reference sequence). This CDR3 has 12 amino acids. The CDR3 spells CASSQGVGDVCF. CDR3 nucleotides: TGTGCCAGCAGCCAAGGGGTCGGGGACGTATGCTTC.

The chain uses TRBV12-3 or TRBV12-4 and TRBJ1-5; D remains ambiguous. The CDR3 consists of 13 residues. The ends were cut back, 0 bases at V and 4 bases at J, with 4 bases in the middle. The CDR3 here is CASSLAGNQPQHF. The CDR3 DNA sequence: TGTGCCAGCAGTTTAGCGGGGAATCAGCCCCAGCATTTT.

The rearrangement joins TRBV3-1 (or the pseudogene TRBV3-2) to TRBJ1-2; 8 positions agree with TRBD1. Trimming cost V 2 bases and J 7 bases; bases outside gene matches: 9. Germline assignment: CDR1 LGHDT and CDR2 YNNKEL (reference sequence). This CDR3 has 15 amino acids. CDR3 loop: CASSQLLQGASGYTF. As DNA, the CDR3 is TGTGCCAGCAGCCAACTGCTTCAGGGGGCAAGTGGCTACACCTTC.

This chain uses TRBV7-2 with TRBJ2-7; perhaps TRBD1 as D (6 bases). In germline, CDR1 is SGHTA, CDR2 FQGNSA. Deletions cut 0 bases from V and 4 bases from J, with 16 bases between. CDR3 length equals 16 residues. Here the CDR3 reads CASSLAVMGAWYEQYF. Written as DNA, the CDR3 is TGTGCCAGCAGCTTAGCTGTTATGGGGGCCTGGTACGAGCAGTACTTC.

The gene calls are TRBV6-5 and TRBJ1-2; perhaps TRBD1 as D (6 bases). CDR1 and CDR2 (germline): MNHEY, SVGAGI. This CDR3 is 15 amino acids long. V shed 6 bases and J shed 2 bases, with 16 bases lying between them. CDR3 region: CASSSLRGTNYGYTF. The CDR3, as DNA: TGTGCCAGCAGCTCCCTTAGAGGGACAAACTATGGCTACACCTTC.

This CDR3 reads CASSQAGRAQTQYF. The DNA of the CDR3 is TGTGCCAGCAGCCAAGCCGGACGCGCTCAGACCCAGTACTTC. The gene calls are TRBV3-1 (or the pseudogene TRBV3-2) and TRBJ2-5; the D is unclear. CDR3 size: 14 residues. CDR1 and CDR2 (germline): LGHDT, YNNKEL (reference sequence). Between the trimmed V and J ends, which lost 1 base and 6 bases, there was a span of 12 bases.

The sample holds one count of this clone. The genes are TRBV5-5 and TRBJ2-6, with unresolved D. CDR1 is SGHKS and CDR2 is YYEKEE in the germline V gene (reference sequence). This CDR3 contains 18 residues. V lost 2 bases, J lost 1 base, and 16 bases lay in between. Here the CDR3 DNA reads TGTGCCAGCAGCTTTGGCAGAGCCTCTGAGTCTGGGGCCAACGTCCTGACTTTC. Translating it yields CASSFGRASESGANVLTF.

J is TRBJ2-5 and V is TRBV12-5, with no clear D. The length of the CDR3 is 12 residues. Trimming shortened V by 4 bases and J by 4 bases, and 7 bases separated the two germline ends. The germline gives CDR1 LGHNT, CDR2 FRNRAP. CDR3 protein: CASGWDRETQYF. DNA for the CDR3: TGTGCTAGTGGTTGGGATCGAGAGACCCAGTACTTC.

The chain is built from TRBV6-4 and TRBJ1-2, with 8 positions matching TRBD1. The CDR3 totals 14 residues. With V trimmed by 4 bases and J by 6 bases, 7 bases remained unmatched. Germline values: CDR1 MRHNA, CDR2 SNTAGT. This CDR3 is CASSVTTGVHGYTF. The CDR3 nucleotides are TGTGCCAGCAGTGTAACGACAGGGGTACATGGCTACACCTTC.

The chain employs TRBV6-1 and TRBJ2-6; weak D call: TRBD1 (6 bases). Germline V gene sequence: CDR1 MNHNS, CDR2 SASEGT. V lost 2 bases to trimming and J lost 0 bases, with 11 bases between them. This CDR3 spans 17 amino acids. This CDR3 is CASSERTALSGANVLTF. The CDR3, as DNA: TGTGCCAGCAGTGAACGGACAGCGCTCTCTGGGGCCAACGTCCTGACTTTC.

This chain joins TRBV28 and TRBJ1-1, with unresolved D. Germline CDR1 MDHEN, CDR2 SYDVKM. CDR3 length: 13 residues. Deletions cut 3 bases from V and 0 bases from J, with 5 bases between. CDR3 protein: CASSFAVNTEAFF. The CDR3 coding sequence is TGTGCCAGCAGTTTTGCGGTGAACACTGAAGCTTTCTTT.

This clone has only a few counts. The chain combines TRBV5-1 with TRBJ1-5; D possibly corresponds to TRBD1 (5 bases). CDR1 is SGHRS and CDR2 is YFSETQ in the germline V gene. The CDR3 spans 14 residues. The V and J ends lost 4 bases and 3 bases respectively, with 11 bases between them. The DNA of the CDR3 is TGCGCCAGCAGCCCGGACGGGACCAATCAGCCCCAGCATTTT. Protein product: CASSPDGTNQPQHF.

The chain is built from TRBV7-2 and TRBJ1-2; D gene unclear. This CDR3 region has 14 residues. Germline V gene data show CDR1 as SGHTA and CDR2 as FQGNSA. V lost 2 bases, J lost 5 bases, and 12 bases lay in between. The CDR3 is CASSLLGRTYGYTF. Written as DNA, the CDR3 is TGTGCCAGCAGCTTACTGGGCAGGACGTATGGCTACACCTTC.

This chain connects TRBV5-1 to TRBJ1-3; D not certain. This CDR3 comprises 15 residues. The germline CDR1 and CDR2 sequences are SGHRS and YFSETQ. V was shortened by 2 bases and J by 0 bases, with 9 bases between the two germline ends. CDR3 in DNA: TGCGCCAGCAGCTTAGGAGTAAACTCTGGAAACACCATATATTTT. Its protein product is CASSLGVNSGNTIYF.

The chain is built from TRBV29-1 and TRBJ2-1; a possible D gene is TRBD1 (6 bases). From germline, CDR1 is SQVTM and CDR2 ANQGSEA. CDR3 length: 12 residues. Trimming stripped 6 bases from V and 7 bases from J, with 13 bases between. CDR3 region: CSVMTGGNEQFF. For the CDR3, the DNA is TGCAGCGTGATGACAGGAGGTAATGAGCAGTTCTTC.

The J gene is TRBJ1-5, the V gene TRBV4-1; the D gene is possibly TRBD1 (6 bases). This CDR3 is built from 16 residues. The V end lost 0 bases, the J end lost 5 bases, and 14 bases lay between the germline ends. Germline V gives CDR1 MGHRA, CDR2 YSYEKL. Here the CDR3 reads CASSQDLGNRDQPQHF. Here the CDR3 DNA reads TGCGCCAGCAGCCAAGATCTTGGGAACAGGGATCAGCCCCAGCATTTT.